This entry is about one T cell receptor (beta chain). The record originates from a study of blood T cell repertoires in COVID-19. The wider study: Acute and convalescent COVID-19 specimens originated in the United States, Italy and Spain. Nucleic acid was either cDNA or gDNA, and it came from T cells, B-cell-depleted T cells, or PBMCs.

This CDR3 has 15 residues. Germline-derived CDR1 and CDR2 are LNHDA and SQIVND (reference sequence). The junction had 6 bases not matched to a gene; V was cut back by 5 bases and J by 3 bases. Followed longitudinally, the Seattle patients had been enrolled during active infection. Per the original methods: Estimated nucleated cell counts came from reference gene primer amplification. TCRdb's copy holds only in-frame clones and misses some; the assay was immunoSEQ multiplex PCR. The V and J calls and clone size are taken from that table; D and trimming were inferred from the DNA. Of 60,000 to 65,000 clones in the sample, roughly two thirds were seen once.

V and J are TRBV19 and TRBJ1-3; 8 bases are shared with TRBD1. The TCR sequence derives from a woman in her sixties or seventies with COVID-19, enrolled during active disease. The specimen sequenced was peripheral blood. CDR3 nucleotide sequence: TGTGCCAGTAGTCAGGGGGCAATGGGTGGAAACACCATATATTTT. This gives the protein CASSQGAMGGNTIYF. Full variable domain (outside the CDR3, taken from reference TRBV19 and TRBJ1-3): DGGITQSPKYLFRKEGQNVTLSCEQNLNHDAMYWYRQDPGQGLRLIYYSQIVNDFQKGDIAEGYSVSREKKESFPLTVTSAQKNPTAFYLCASSQGAMGGNTIYFGEGSWLTVV.